These 18 T cell receptor beta chains were sequenced from one sample in a study of T cells in Graves' hyperthyroidism and ophthalmopathy. TCR beta CDR3 region amplification was performed from RNA transcripts. A first-round RT-PCR of the TCR CDR3 used the HTBI primer set. Using its own MiXCR run on the multiplex PCR reads, TCRdb lists one record per CDR3 protein. Altogether 400,000 to 500,000 distinct CDR3 sequences are present, over 13% being singletons, with the ten largest covering less than 20%. The specimen was blood. The receptors were gathered from a young woman with Graves' hyperthyroidism.

In this sample, this clonotype turned up many times. V is TRBV11-2 and J is TRBJ2-7, with TRBD2 matching 10 bases. CDR1 and CDR2 (germline): SGHAT, FQNNGV. Trimming took 5 bases from V and 2 from J; bases not matched to a gene: 15. This CDR3 contains 18 residues. CDR3 coding DNA: TGTGCCAGCAGCCCTCGGGGGGTTGGTCTAGCGGGGGCCTACGAGCAGTACTTC. Its translation: CASSPRGVGLAGAYEQYF.

The table lists this clonotype with a few counts. The J gene is TRBJ2-1, the V gene TRBV6-2 or TRBV6-3; 14 nucleotides agree with TRBD2. Trimming removed 3 bases from V and 5 bases from J; junction bases left unmatched: 15. CDR1 and CDR2 (germline): MNHEY, SVGEGT. The CDR3 runs to 20 residues. CDR3: CASSYQRLAGGDRVHNEQFF. CDR3 nucleotide sequence: TGTGCCAGCAGTTATCAGCGACTAGCGGGAGGGGATAGGGTCCACAATGAGCAGTTCTTC.

This clonotype came up many times. The chain has TRBV29-1 and TRBJ1-5; D not certain. CDR1 SQVTM and CDR2 ANQGSEA come from the germline V gene. The CDR3 has 13 amino acids. V lost 7 bases and J 2 bases, leaving 12 bases between the germline ends. The CDR3 DNA reads TGCAGCGCCGCTAAGGAGGGCAATCAGCCCCAGCATTTT. Its translation: CSAAKEGNQPQHF.

This clonotype was observed at least ten times. The chain links TRBV7-3 to TRBJ2-5, with D possibly being TRBD2 (5 bases). Germline CDR1 reads SGHTA; CDR2 reads FQGTGA. V lost 6 bases to trimming and J lost 6 bases, with 20 bases between them. There are 15 residues in the CDR3. The CDR3 loop reads CASSLGGLWEKTQYF. In DNA form, the CDR3 reads TGTGCCAGCAGTCTCGGCGGGCTGTGGGAGAAGACCCAGTACTTC. The entire variable domain, with the rest obtained from reference TRBV7-3 and TRBJ2-5, is as follows: GAGVSQTPSNKVTEKGKYVELRCDPISGHTALYWYRQSLGQGPEFLIYFQGTGAADDSGLPNDRFFAVRPEGSVSTLKIQRTERGDSAVYLCASSLGGLWEKTQYFGPGTRLLVL.

In its sample, this clonotype was seen a few times. The chain is built from TRBV7-3 and TRBJ2-2; D gene unclear. Germline values: CDR1 SGHTA, CDR2 FQGTGA. The CDR3 contains 14 residues. V lost 5 bases, J lost 5 bases, and 12 bases lay in between. Written as DNA, the CDR3 is TGTGCCAGCAGCGCCGGGTCTGGGACCGGGGAGCTGTTTTTT. Translation gives CASSAGSGTGELFF.

This clonotype was counted at least ten times. The chain joins TRBV12-3 or TRBV12-4 to TRBJ1-2, with TRBD1 identical over 10 bases. The V segment lost 6 bases and the J segment 0 bases; nucleotides outside the gene matches: 4. CDR3 size: 15 residues. The DNA for the CDR3 is TGTGCCAGCAGCCACGGACAGGGGGCTAACTATGGCTACACCTTC. Protein product: CASSHGQGANYGYTF.

This clonotype has more than one count but fewer than ten. The rearrangement joins TRBV9 to TRBJ2-7, with 9 positions matching TRBD2. The CDR3 totals 15 residues. With V trimmed by 5 bases and J by 0 bases, 6 bases remained unmatched. Germline lookup yields CDR1 SGDLS and CDR2 YYNGEE. The CDR3 DNA reads as TGTGCCAGCAGTGCTAGCGGGACGCCCTCCTACGAGCAGTACTTC. Encoded protein: CASSASGTPSYEQYF.

This clonotype appeared many times. V and J are TRBV12-3 or TRBV12-4 and TRBJ2-1; D unclear. Trimming removed 6 bases at V and 6 bases at J, with 9 bases between. The CDR3 has 12 amino acids. The CDR3 loop reads CASRGVFNEQFF. For the CDR3, the DNA is TGTGCCAGCAGGGGTGTTTTCAATGAGCAGTTCTTC.

The sample holds many counts of this clonotype. This chain joins TRBV9 and TRBJ2-2; a weak D match, TRBD1 (5 bases). The CDR3 consists of 15 residues. Germline values: CDR1 SGDLS, CDR2 YYNGEE. The ends were cut back, 5 bases at V and 1 base at J, with 12 bases in the middle. CDR3: CASSAGSGNTGELFF. CDR3 DNA sequence: TGTGCCAGCAGTGCAGGGTCGGGGAACACCGGGGAGCTGTTTTTT.

For this clonotype: The junction shows a germline mismatch at one end, possibly a read error. This sequence joins TRBV3-1 and TRBJ2-1; D ambiguous. The V gene's germline CDR1 is LGHDT and CDR2 YNNKEL (reference sequence). The CDR3 contains 14 residues. The CDR3 DNA reads as TGTGCCAGCAGCCCCGGGTTCTTGGCCGATGAGCAGCCCTTC. It translates to CASSPGFLADEQPF.

This clonotype was recorded many times. The V call is TRBV12-5, the J call TRBJ1-2, with D hard to call. The CDR3 covers 12 residues. Germline V gene lookup returns CDR1 LGHNT and CDR2 FRNRAP. V gave up 7 bases and J gave up 4 bases, with 10 bases separating them. The CDR3 coding sequence is TGTGCTAGTGTAGCATACCTCTATGGCTACACCTTC. Translated: CASVAYLYGYTF.

This clonotype showed up many times. V and J are TRBV19 and TRBJ1-2, with 7 bases lining up with TRBD1. Per germline, CDR1 LNHDA and CDR2 SQIVND (reference sequence). The CDR3 consists of 14 residues. V trimming: 2 bases; J trimming: 6 bases; junction bases outside the gene matches: 6. The CDR3 region is CASSIMVQGNGYTF. The CDR3 coding sequence is TGTGCCAGTAGTATAATGGTACAGGGGAATGGCTACACCTTC.

This clonotype has a count of ten or more. The chain joins TRBV6-1 to TRBJ2-7, with D maybe TRBD2 (6 bases). CDR1 is MNHNS, CDR2 SASEGT, per germline. V was pared by 5 bases and J by 2 bases, with 13 bases between. This CDR3 region has 14 residues. The CDR3: CASSPSWTTYEQYF. For the CDR3, the DNA is TGTGCCAGCAGTCCCTCCTGGACTACCTACGAGCAGTACTTC.

A note on this clonotype: A much more abundant neighbour one base away suggests this may be a read error. The V gene is TRBV3-1, the J gene TRBJ1-1, with 7 bases aligning to TRBD1. Germline V gene sequence: CDR1 LGHDT, CDR2 YNNKEL (reference sequence). Losses at the gene ends were 0 bases for V and 7 bases for J; bases not matched to a gene: 8. The CDR3 extends over 15 amino acids. CDR3 residues: CASSQEGRGGNEAFF. CDR3 sequence (DNA): TGTGCCAGCAGCCAAGAGGGCAGGGGGGGCAATGAAGCTTTCTTT. The full variable domain, in which reference TRBV3-1 and TRBJ1-1 provide the parts outside the CDR3, is DTAVSQTPKYLVTQMGNDKSIKCEQNLGHDTMYWYKQDSKKFLKIMFSYNNKELIINETVPNRFSPKSPDKAHLNLHINSLELGDSAVYFCASSQEGRGGNEAFFGQGTRLTVV.

At least ten counts were recorded for this clonotype. This sequence joins TRBV6-2 or TRBV6-3 and TRBJ1-2, with 9 nucleotides matching TRBD1. The CDR3 has 12 residues. The V and J ends lost 11 bases and 2 bases, in that order; junction bases with no gene match: 3. Germline CDR1 and CDR2: MNHEY and SVGEGT. CDR3 sequence: CAVGQGNYGYTF. The CDR3 DNA reads TGTGCCGTTGGACAGGGGAACTATGGCTACACCTTC.

This clonotype has ten or more counts. The genes are TRBV7-2 and TRBJ2-3; 8 positions match TRBD2. The germline V gene encodes CDR1 SGHTA and CDR2 FQGNSA. The CDR3 length is 17 residues. J gave up 1 base and V 1 base, and 7 bases lay outside the gene matches. The CDR3 here is CASSLDSAGGGTDTQYF. The CDR3 bases are TGTGCCAGCAGCTTAGATTCCGCGGGAGGAGGCACAGATACGCAGTATTTT.

This clonotype was counted between two and nine times. The chain joins TRBV27 to TRBJ1-5; D gene unclear. V was shortened by 1 base and J by 3 bases, with 4 bases between the two germline ends. This CDR3 contains 13 residues. Germline CDR1 and CDR2: MNHEY and SMNVEV (reference sequence). CDR3: CASSLFPNQPQHF. CDR3 DNA: TGTGCCAGCAGTTTATTCCCCAATCAGCCCCAGCATTTT.

In regard to this clonotype: It may be a read error: a sequence one base away is much more abundant. V and J are TRBV6-1 and TRBJ2-5; D perhaps matches TRBD2 (5 bases). The germline gives CDR1 MNHNS, CDR2 SASEGT. The CDR3 sequence is 12 residues long. V was cut by 8 bases and J by 5 bases, with 12 bases left in between. The CDR3, as DNA: TGTGCCAGCTGGGGAGTCTGGGAGACCCAGTACTTC. This gives the protein CASWGVWETQYF.